The entry below describes one T cell receptor beta chain. The CDR3 totals 16 residues. Germline V gene sequence: CDR1 LGHDT, CDR2 YNNKEL (reference sequence). After removal of 2 bases from V and 7 bases from J, the junction contained 14 bases not matched to a gene. Participants came from about 23 US areas, aged roughly 18 to 95 years. Participant-given clinical history determined each cohort assignment. This entry comes from a study of blood T cell repertoires in COVID-19. Study-wide background: Some COVID-19 samples were acute and others convalescent; all came from the United States, Italy and Spain.

Original analysis: For nucleated cells, counts were estimated from reference gene primer amplification. TCRdb's table, derived via immunoSEQ multiplex PCR, lists solely in-frame clones and lacks some. D and trimming come from the DNA, and the V and J calls and clone size come from that table. Of over 250,000 clones listed, more than 75% are singletons. The chain uses TRBV3-1 (or the pseudogene TRBV3-2) and TRBJ2-7; 7 bases match TRBD1. Sequencing used PBMCs or T cells enriched from blood (not recorded which). The origin of this receptor is a woman in her sixties in a cohort exposed to, infected with or recovered from COVID-19 (not recorded which). CDR3 amino acids: CASSQRGDRAPLEQYF. CDR3 coding DNA: TGTGCCAGCAGCCAAAGGGGCGACAGGGCACCTTTGGAGCAGTACTTC.